This T cell receptor (beta chain) emerged from a study of T cells in Graves' hyperthyroidism and ophthalmopathy. Calling Graves' hyperthyroidism stable meant ophthalmopathy did not progress within 18 months. The patients, who ranged from 18 to 65 in age, presented with newly diagnosed hyperthyroidism lasting under 2 months. There were TCR beta CDR3 regions amplified from RNA transcripts. First-round RT-PCR with HTBI primers amplified the TCR CDR3 region. TCRdb ran MiXCR on the multiplex PCR reads and lists one entry per CDR3 protein. Of approximately 640,000 distinct CDR3 sequences listed, 15% to 20% are singletons. V shed 4 bases and J shed 0 bases, with 16 bases lying between them. Germline lookup yields CDR1 SGDLS and CDR2 YYNGEE. The CDR3 sequence is 16 residues long.

The chain combines TRBV9 with TRBJ1-1; D unclear. What was sequenced was blood. The origin of this receptor is a man aged 50 to 60 with Graves' hyperthyroidism. The CDR3 sequence is CASSPRGGRLNTEAFF. CDR3 DNA sequence: TGTGCCAGCAGCCCCCGAGGTGGCCGTCTGAACACTGAAGCTTTCTTT.